The source of this T cell receptor beta chain is a study of T cells expressing NK-cell markers. Germline CDR1 reads SGHRS; CDR2 reads YFSETQ. The CDR3 spans 16 residues. TCRdb re-called the 5' RACE reads and catalogs CDR3 proteins one per entry, DNA excluded. This sample's clone table lists about 150,000 distinct CDR3 sequences. The sample comprised blood T cells: a sorted CD56 or NKG2C T cell subset, CD4+ or CD8+ T cells, or bulk PBMC T cells (not recorded which). The genes are TRBV5-1 and TRBJ2-1; TCRdb outputs TRBD1, but without DNA this stays unchecked. This receptor was taken from a man aged 18-30 years in good health. The chain's CDR3 is CASRPDWGGDYNEQFF.